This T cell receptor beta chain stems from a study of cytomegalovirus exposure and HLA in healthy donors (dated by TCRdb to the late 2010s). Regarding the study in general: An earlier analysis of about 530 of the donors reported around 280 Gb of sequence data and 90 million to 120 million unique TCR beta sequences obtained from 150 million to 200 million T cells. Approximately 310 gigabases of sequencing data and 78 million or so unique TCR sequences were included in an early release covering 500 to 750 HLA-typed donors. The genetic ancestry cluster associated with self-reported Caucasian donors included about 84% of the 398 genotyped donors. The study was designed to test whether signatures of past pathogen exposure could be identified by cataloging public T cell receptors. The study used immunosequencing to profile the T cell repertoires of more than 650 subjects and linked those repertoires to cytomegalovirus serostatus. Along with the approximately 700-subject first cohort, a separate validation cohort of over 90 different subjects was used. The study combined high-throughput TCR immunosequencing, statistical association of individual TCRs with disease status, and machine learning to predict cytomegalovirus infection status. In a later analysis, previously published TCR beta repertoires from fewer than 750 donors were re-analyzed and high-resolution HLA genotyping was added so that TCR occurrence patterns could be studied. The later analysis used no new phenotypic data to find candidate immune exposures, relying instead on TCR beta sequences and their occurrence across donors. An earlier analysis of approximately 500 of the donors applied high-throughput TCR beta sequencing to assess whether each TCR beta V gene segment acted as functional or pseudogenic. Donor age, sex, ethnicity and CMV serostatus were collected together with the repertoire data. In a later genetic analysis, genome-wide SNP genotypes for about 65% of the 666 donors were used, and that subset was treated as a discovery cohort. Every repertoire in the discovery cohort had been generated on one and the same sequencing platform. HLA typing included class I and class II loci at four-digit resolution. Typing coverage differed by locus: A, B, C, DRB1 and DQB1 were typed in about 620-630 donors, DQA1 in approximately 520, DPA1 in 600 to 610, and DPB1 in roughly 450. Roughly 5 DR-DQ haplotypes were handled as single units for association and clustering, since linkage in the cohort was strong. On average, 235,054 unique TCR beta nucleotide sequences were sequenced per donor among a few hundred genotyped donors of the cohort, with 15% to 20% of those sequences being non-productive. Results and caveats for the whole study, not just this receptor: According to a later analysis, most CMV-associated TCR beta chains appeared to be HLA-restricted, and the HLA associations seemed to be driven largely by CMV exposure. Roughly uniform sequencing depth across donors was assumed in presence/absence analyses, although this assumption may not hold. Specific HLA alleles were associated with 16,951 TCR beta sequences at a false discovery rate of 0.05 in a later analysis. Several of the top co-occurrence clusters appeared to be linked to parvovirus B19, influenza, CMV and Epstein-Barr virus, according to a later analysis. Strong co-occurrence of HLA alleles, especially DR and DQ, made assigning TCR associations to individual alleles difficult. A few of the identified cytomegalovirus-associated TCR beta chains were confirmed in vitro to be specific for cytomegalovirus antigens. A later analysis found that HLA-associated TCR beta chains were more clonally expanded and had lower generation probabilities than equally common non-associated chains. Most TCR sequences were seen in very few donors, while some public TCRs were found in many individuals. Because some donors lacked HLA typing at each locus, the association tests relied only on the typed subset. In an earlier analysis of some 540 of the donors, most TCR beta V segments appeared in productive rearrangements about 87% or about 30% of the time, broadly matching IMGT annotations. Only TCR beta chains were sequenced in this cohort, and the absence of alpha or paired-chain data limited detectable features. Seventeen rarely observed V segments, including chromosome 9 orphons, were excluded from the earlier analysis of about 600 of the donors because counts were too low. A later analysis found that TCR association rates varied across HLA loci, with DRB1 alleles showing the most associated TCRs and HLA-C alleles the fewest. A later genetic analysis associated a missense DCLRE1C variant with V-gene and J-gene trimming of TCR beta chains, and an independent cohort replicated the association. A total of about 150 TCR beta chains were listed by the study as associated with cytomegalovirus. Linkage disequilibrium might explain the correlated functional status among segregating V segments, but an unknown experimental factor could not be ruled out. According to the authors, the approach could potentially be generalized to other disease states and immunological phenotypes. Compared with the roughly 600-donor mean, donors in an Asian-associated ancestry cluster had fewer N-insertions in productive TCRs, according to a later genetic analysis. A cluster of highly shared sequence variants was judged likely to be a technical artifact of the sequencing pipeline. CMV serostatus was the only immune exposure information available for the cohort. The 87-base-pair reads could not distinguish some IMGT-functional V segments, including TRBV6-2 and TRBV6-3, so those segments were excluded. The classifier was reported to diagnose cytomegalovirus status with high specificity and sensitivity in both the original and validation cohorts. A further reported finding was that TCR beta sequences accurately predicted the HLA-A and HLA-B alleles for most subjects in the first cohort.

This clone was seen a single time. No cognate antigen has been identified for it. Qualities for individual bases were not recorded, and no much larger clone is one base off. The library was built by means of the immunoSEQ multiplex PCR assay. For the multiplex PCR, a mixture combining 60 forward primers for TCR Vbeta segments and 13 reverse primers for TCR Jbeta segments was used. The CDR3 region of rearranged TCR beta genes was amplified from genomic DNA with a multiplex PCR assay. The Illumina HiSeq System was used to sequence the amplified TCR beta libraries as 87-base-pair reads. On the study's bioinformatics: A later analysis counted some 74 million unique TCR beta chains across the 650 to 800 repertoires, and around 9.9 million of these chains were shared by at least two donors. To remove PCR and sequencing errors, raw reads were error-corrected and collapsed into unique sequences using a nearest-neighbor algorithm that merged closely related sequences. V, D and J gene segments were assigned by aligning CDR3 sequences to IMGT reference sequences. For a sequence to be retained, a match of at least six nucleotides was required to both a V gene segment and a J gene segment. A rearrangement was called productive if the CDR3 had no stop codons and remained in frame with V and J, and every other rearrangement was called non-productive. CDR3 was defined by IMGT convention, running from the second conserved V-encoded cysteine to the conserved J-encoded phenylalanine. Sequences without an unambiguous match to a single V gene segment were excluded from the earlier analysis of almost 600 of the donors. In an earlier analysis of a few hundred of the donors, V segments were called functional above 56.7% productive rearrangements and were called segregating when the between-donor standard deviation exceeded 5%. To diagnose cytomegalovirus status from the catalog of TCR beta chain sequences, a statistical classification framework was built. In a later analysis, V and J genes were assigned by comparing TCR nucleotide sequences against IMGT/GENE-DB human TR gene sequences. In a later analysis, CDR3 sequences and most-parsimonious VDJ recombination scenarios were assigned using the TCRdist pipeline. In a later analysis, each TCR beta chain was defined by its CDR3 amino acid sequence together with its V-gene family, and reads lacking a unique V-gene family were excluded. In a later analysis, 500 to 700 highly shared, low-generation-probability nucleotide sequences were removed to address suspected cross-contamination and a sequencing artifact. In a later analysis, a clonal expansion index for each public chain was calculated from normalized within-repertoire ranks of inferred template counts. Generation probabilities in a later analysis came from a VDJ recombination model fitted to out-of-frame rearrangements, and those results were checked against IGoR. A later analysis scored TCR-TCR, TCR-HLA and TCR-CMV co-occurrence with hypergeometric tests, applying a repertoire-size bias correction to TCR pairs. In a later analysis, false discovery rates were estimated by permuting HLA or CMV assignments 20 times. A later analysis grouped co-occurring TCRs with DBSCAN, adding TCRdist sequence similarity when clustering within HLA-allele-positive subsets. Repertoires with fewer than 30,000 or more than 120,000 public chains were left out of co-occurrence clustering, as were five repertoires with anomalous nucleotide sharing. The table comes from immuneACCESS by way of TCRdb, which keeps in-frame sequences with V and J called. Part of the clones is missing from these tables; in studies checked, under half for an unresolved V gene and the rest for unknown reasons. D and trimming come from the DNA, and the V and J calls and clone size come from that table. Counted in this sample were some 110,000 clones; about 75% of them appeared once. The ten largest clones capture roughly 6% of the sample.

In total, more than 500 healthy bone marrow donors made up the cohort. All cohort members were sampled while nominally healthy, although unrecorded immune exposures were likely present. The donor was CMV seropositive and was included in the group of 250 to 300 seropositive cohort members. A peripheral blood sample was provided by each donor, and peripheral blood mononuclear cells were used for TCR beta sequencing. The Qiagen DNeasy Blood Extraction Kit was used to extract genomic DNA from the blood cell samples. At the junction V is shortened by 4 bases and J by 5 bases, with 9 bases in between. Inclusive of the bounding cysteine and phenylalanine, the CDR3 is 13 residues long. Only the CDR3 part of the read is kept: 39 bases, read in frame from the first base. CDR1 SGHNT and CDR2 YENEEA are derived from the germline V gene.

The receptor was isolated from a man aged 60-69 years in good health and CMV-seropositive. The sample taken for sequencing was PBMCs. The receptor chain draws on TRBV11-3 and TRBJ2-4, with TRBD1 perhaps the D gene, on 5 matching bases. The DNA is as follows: TGTGCCAGCAGCTCCCCCAGGGAAAACATTCAGTACTTC. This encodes CASSSPRENIQYF. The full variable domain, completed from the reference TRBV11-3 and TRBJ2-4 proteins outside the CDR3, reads EAGVVQSPRYKIIEKKQPVAFWCNPISGHNTLYWYLQNLGQGPELLIRYENEEAVDDSQLPKDRFSAERLKGVDSTLKIQPAELGDSAVYLCASSSPRENIQYFGAGTRLSVL.